This T cell receptor (beta chain) emerged from a study of T cells in Graves' hyperthyroidism and ophthalmopathy. Researchers amplified the TCR beta CDR3 regions from RNA transcripts. The TCR CDR3 was amplified in a first-round RT-PCR using the HTBI primer set. MiXCR was run by TCRdb on the multiplex PCR reads, yielding one entry per CDR3 protein. The sample contains 500,000 to 650,000 distinct CDR3 sequences, roughly 15% of which appear only once. This clonotype was detected ten times or more. Sequenced material: blood. The TCR was taken from a woman in her forties or fifties with Graves' ophthalmopathy.

CDR3 nucleotide sequence: TGTGCCAGCAGTCTATCAGGGGGTCCCAATCAGCCCCAGCATTTT. Amino acids: CASSLSGGPNQPQHF. The rearrangement uses TRBV12-3 or TRBV12-4 and TRBJ1-5, with 7 positions matching TRBD1. This CDR3 has 15 residues. J was trimmed by 3 bases and V by 5 bases; bases with no gene match: 7.